In this sample, the clone carrying this T cell receptor (beta chain) turned up a few times. Measured with immunoSEQ multiplex PCR; TCRdb has only the in-frame clones, and not every one. Among about 170,000 clones listed, about 80% were seen once. This sample was taken from a study of blood T cell repertoires in COVID-19. Looking at the study overall: The samples span acute and convalescent COVID-19 from the United States, Italy and Spain. In each case, the material was cDNA or gDNA derived from T cells, B-cell-depleted T cells, or PBMCs.

Per the germline V gene, CDR1 is LNHDA and CDR2 is SQIVND (reference sequence). The V gene lost 1 base and the J gene lost 2 bases, with 9 bases spanning the gap. There are 15 residues in the CDR3. The TCR originated in a woman older than 75 with acute or convalescent COVID-19. The source material was peripheral blood. The chain carries TRBV19 and TRBJ1-5; the D gene is possibly TRBD1 (5 bases). Here the CDR3 reads CASSIAGRGNQPQHF. The CDR3 DNA follows: TGTGCCAGTAGTATAGCAGGCAGGGGCAATCAGCCCCAGCATTTT.